Sequencing of this TCR beta chain was carried out in a study of blood T cell repertoires in COVID-19. About the study: Some COVID-19 samples were acute and others convalescent; all came from the United States, Italy and Spain.

Per the original methods: Amplified reference gene primers provided the basis for estimating nucleated cell counts. Clones were sequenced by immunoSEQ multiplex PCR, and TCRdb holds only the in-frame ones, with some missing. V and J calls plus clone size are reproduced from that table; the DNA served to infer D and trimming. The data contain around 400,000 clones, about 89% of them seen just once; the ten biggest clones take up about 0.83%. V gave up 5 bases and J gave up 8 bases; unmatched junction bases: 14. From germline, CDR1 is LNHDA and CDR2 SQIVND (reference sequence). This CDR3 contains 15 residues. Participants' own reports of clinical history determined their cohort assignment.

The source of this sequence is a woman between 40 and 50 years old who had been exposed to COVID-19. V usage is TRBV19 and J usage is TRBJ1-2, with TRBD1 identical over 7 bases. Source material: PBMCs or T cells enriched from blood (not recorded which). CDR3 DNA sequence: TGTGCCAGTAGTCCCGGGGACAGTAGGGACCTGGGCTACACCTTC. This gives the protein CASSPGDSRDLGYTF.